A selection of T cell receptor beta chains follows, all from one sample in a study of blood T cell repertoires in COVID-19. Sequenced by immunoSEQ multiplex PCR; TCRdb stores in-frame clones only, minus some. The sample consists of 200,000 or so clones, about nine tenths of them appearing once. The sequenced sample consisted of peripheral blood. The receptors stem from a man in his 70s with active or convalescent COVID-19. Each CDR3 is given with its conserved first and last residue. The D gene is left open where the match is weak. Expanded clones are given a class, and other clones once, few, many or no size at all.

>TRBJ1-2|-|TRBV3-1/TRBV3-2|-
TGTGCCAGCAGCCAAGATCTTGCCGGGATTCTCAATGGCTACACCTTC
CASSQDLAGILNGYTF
>TRBJ2-7|-|TRBV25-1|-
TGTGCCAGCAGTGATCCCCAGGGACATCAGAAGTACTTC
CASSDPQGHQKYF
>TRBJ2-7|TRBD2|TRBV5-4|-
TGTGCCAGCAGCCCGCGAGGTGTAGCGGGGGGGTCCTACGAGCAGTACTTC
CASSPRGVAGGSYEQYF
>TRBJ2-5|-|TRBV28|-
TGTGCCACCACAGATCAAGAGACCCAGTACTTC
CATTDQETQYF
>TRBJ2-2|TRBD2|TRBV4-1|-
TGCGCCAGCAGCCAAAGGGTGCTAGCGGGGGGGCCACGTGTTACCGGGGAGCTGTTTTTT
CASSQRVLAGGPRVTGELFF
>TRBJ2-7|TRBD1|TRBV19|few
TGTGCCAGTAGTACTGGGACAGGGGGCCCCTACGAGCAGTACTTC
CASSTGTGGPYEQYF
>TRBJ2-5|-|TRBV7-9|-
TGTGCCAGCAGCTTAGAAGCCGGGGACACCTCAACCAAAGAGACCCAGTACTTC
CASSLEAGDTSTKETQYF
>TRBJ1-6|-|TRBV23-1|-
TGCGCCAGCAGTCAAAAACGACGGGACAAGAGAAATTCACCCCTCCACTTT
CASSQKRRDKRNSPLHF
>TRBJ2-6|-|TRBV25-1|once
TGTGCCAGCAGTGAATACGGTACTGGGGCCAACGTCCTGACTTTC
CASSEYGTGANVLTF
>TRBJ1-4|-|TRBV7-9|-
TGTGCCAGCAGCCCGGGGGGGCCGGCGGGTGAAAAACTGTTTTTT
CASSPGGPAGEKLFF
>TRBJ2-7|-|TRBV11-2|-
TGTGCCAGCAGCTCCCCCACTAGCTCCTACGAGCAGTACTTC
CASSSPTSSYEQYF
>TRBJ2-7|TRBD1|TRBV27|-
TGTGCCAGCAGAAGGACAGGGGAAAACGAGCAGTACTTC
CASRRTGENEQYF
>TRBJ2-1|-|TRBV28|few
TGTGCCAGCAGTTTAGCACAGCGGCCCTACAATGAGCAGTTCTTC
CASSLAQRPYNEQFF
>TRBJ2-1|-|TRBV10-3|-
TGTGCCATCAGTGAGGACAGGAGTGAGCAGTTCTTC
CAISEDRSEQFF
>TRBJ1-5|TRBD1|TRBV27|-
TGTGCCAGCAGCTTTAGACAGGGGGATCAGCCCCAGCATTTT
CASSFRQGDQPQHF
>TRBJ2-1|TRBD2|TRBV28|-
TGTGCCAGCAGCCCGGGGGGGCGTGCATACAATGAGCAGTTCTTC
CASSPGGRAYNEQFF
>TRBJ2-7|-|TRBV5-1|few
TGCGCCAGCAGCTTGCTGGCAGGGCGATTTTACGAGCAGTACTTC
CASSLLAGRFYEQYF
>TRBJ2-1|TRBD2|TRBV19|-
TGTGCCAGTAGTCTGACTAGCGGGAGTGAGCAGTTCTTC
CASSLTSGSEQFF
>TRBJ2-2|-|TRBV6-6|-
TGTGCCAGCAGTTCCCGACAGTTCCGCGCCGGGGAGCTGTTTTTT
CASSSRQFRAGELFF
>TRBJ2-1|TRBD2|TRBV6-2/TRBV6-3|few
TGTGCCAGCAGCCGGCCGAGACGCCCACTAGCGGGGGCGCCCTTAGCCTACAATGAGCAGTTCTTC
CASSRPRRPLAGAPLAYNEQFF
>TRBJ2-3|TRBD2|TRBV28|-
TGTGCCGGCAGGGACTACATAATTACAGATACGCAGTATTTT
CAGRDYIITDTQYF
>TRBJ2-7|TRBD1|TRBV27|-
TGTGCCAGCAGCGCCCTGGACAGGGCGGGTGAGCAGTACTTC
CASSALDRAGEQYF
>TRBJ1-6|-|TRBV27|once
TGTGCCAGCAGTTCGGACATCTCCTCCTATAATTCACCCCTCCACTTT
CASSSDISSYNSPLHF
>TRBJ2-1|TRBD1|TRBV7-2|-
TGTGCCAGCAGCAGAGACAGGGGGAGTGAGCAGTTCTTC
CASSRDRGSEQFF
>TRBJ1-5|-|TRBV4-3|-
TGCGCCAGCAGCCAGGGTCTTACTGGGCTTCAGCCCCAGCATTTT
CASSQGLTGLQPQHF
>TRBJ2-1|TRBD1|TRBV29-1|-
TGCAGCGTTGTATGGGACAGCAATGAGCAGTTCTTC
CSVVWDSNEQFF
>TRBJ1-1|-|TRBV4-3|-
TGCGCCAGCAGCCCCCGACAGGCGGGCCTCGACACTGAAGCTTTCTTT
CASSPRQAGLDTEAFF
>TRBJ2-7|TRBD1|TRBV5-1|-
TGCGCCAGCAGCACACAGCCAGGGGGATACGAGCAGTACTTC
CASSTQPGGYEQYF
>TRBJ2-5|TRBD1|TRBV9|-
TGTGCCAGCAGCGCCGACAGGGGCCGGGAGACCCAGTACTTC
CASSADRGRETQYF